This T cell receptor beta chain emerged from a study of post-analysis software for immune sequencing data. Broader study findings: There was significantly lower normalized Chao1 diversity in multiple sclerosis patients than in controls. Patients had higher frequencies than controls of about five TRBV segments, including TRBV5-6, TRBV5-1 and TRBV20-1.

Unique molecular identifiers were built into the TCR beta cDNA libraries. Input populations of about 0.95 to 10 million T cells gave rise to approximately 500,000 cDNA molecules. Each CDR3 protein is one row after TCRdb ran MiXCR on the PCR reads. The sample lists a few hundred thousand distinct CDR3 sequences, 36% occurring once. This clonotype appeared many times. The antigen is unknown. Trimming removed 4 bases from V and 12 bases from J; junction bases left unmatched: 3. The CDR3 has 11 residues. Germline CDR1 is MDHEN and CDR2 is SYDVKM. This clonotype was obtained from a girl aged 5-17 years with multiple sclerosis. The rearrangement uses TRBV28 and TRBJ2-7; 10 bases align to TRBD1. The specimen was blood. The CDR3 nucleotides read TGTGCCAGCAGTTCTGGGACAGGGGTGTACTTC. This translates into CASSSGTGVYF.